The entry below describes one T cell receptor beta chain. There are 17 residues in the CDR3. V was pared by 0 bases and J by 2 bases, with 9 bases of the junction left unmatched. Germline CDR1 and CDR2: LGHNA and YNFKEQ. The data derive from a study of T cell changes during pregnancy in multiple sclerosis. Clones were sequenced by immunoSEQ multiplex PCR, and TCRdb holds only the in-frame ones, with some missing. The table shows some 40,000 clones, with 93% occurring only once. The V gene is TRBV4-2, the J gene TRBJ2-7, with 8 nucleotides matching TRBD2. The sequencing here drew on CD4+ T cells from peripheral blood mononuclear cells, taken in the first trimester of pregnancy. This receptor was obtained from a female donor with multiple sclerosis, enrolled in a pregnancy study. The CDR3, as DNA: TGTGCCAGCAGCCAAGAGGTCGGAGCGGGAGCCGCCTACGAGCAGTACTTC. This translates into CASSQEVGAGAAYEQYF.